This record concerns one T cell receptor beta chain sequence. The data belong to a study of blood T cell repertoires in COVID-19. This table comes from immunoSEQ multiplex PCR, and its TCRdb copy is limited to in-frame clones, with some not included. The sample holds about 330,000 clones, around 86% seen once. The sample comprised PBMCs or T cells enriched from blood (not recorded which). The sequence came from a woman between 18 and 29 years old who had recovered from COVID-19.

This CDR3 reads CASSFDTNTGELFF. CDR3 sequence (DNA): TGTGCCAGCAGTTTTGACACGAACACCGGGGAGCTGTTTTTT. The gene calls are TRBV6-5 and TRBJ2-2; no firm D call. V was clipped by 4 bases and J by 0 bases, with 6 bases between them. Germline CDR1 and CDR2: MNHEY and SVGAGI. The CDR3 extends over 14 amino acids.